Presented here are 30 T cell receptor beta chains from one specimen sequenced in a study of tumor and adjacent non-tumor tissue in lung cancer. No cell sorting was done before RNA was extracted from the tissue. Three rounds of nested PCR, following a modified ARM-PCR protocol, produced the TCRbeta library. TCRdb reanalysed the multiplex PCR reads using MiXCR and keeps one entry per CDR3 protein. This table has approximately 120,000 distinct CDR3 sequences, about 66% appearing once. Sequencing was done on a sample of lung tumor tissue. The receptors shown here come from a man aged 30-40 years with non-small cell lung cancer.

This clonotype occurred a few times. This clone may be a read error of a much larger clone one base away. V is TRBV11-2 and J is TRBJ2-5, with D possibly TRBD2 on 6 matching bases. The CDR3 loop spans 14 amino acids. Germline assignment: CDR1 SGHAT and CDR2 FQNNGV. CDR3 sequence: CASILGGTQETQYF. CDR3 sequence (DNA): TGTGCCAGCATCTTAGGTGGGACTCAAGAGACCCAGTACTTC. The full variable domain, rest sourced from reference TRBV11-2 and TRBJ2-5, is EAGVAQSPRYKIIEKRQSVAFWCNPISGHATLYWYQQILGQGPKLLIQFQNNGVVDDSQLPKDRFSAERLKGVDSTLKIQPAKLEDSAVYLCASILGGTQETQYFGPGTRLLVL.

In regard to this clonotype: A much larger clonotype is one base distant, so this may be a read error. This chain connects TRBV12-3 or TRBV12-4 to TRBJ2-1; 13 bases fit TRBD2. The CDR3 loop spans 16 amino acids. The CDR3 nucleotides are TGTGCCGGCAGTTACGGGACTAGCGGGATGGGGAATGAGCAGTTCTTC. Translating gives CAGSYGTSGMGNEQFF.

Comments on this clonotype: A much larger clone is a single base away; this may be a read error. The genes are TRBV9 and TRBJ2-1; no reliable D call. This CDR3 is built from 11 residues. V gave up 4 bases and J gave up 9 bases, with 8 bases separating them. Germline loops: CDR1 SGDLS, CDR2 YYNGEE. CDR3 coding DNA: TGTGCCAGCAGCAATACCGCTGAGCAGTTCTTC. Translated, it gives CASSNTAEQFF.

About this clonotype itself: A much larger clone sits a single nucleotide away, making a read error possible. This chain uses TRBV12-3 or TRBV12-4 with TRBJ1-3; D remains unclear. This CDR3 has 14 amino acids. With 3 bases removed from V and 3 bases from J, the gap between germline ends came to 9 bases. CDR3 nucleotides: TGTGCCAGCAGTTTCAAGGGCGATGGAAACACCATATATTTT. This codes for CASSFKGDGNTIYF.

This rearrangement joins TRBV5-4 to TRBJ2-7; 9 nucleotides align to TRBD2. The germline gives CDR1 SGHNT, CDR2 YYREEE (reference sequence). The CDR3 runs 16 residues. The CDR3 reads CVSSQDPSGAVGEQYF. CDR3 DNA: TGTGTGAGCAGCCAAGATCCTAGCGGGGCGGTCGGGGAGCAGTACTTC.

The V and J genes are TRBV12-3 or TRBV12-4 and TRBJ2-2, with 9 bases identical to TRBD1. V trimming: 8 bases; J trimming: 2 bases; junction bases outside the gene matches: 6. The CDR3 extends over 15 amino acids. CDR3 loop: CASGDRVTNTGELFF. In DNA, the CDR3 is TGTGCCAGCGGGGACAGGGTGACCAACACCGGGGAGCTGTTTTTT.

Concerning this clonotype itself: A read error is possible here, since a much larger clone lies one base away. A read error is likely, as this CDR3 ends without the conserved phenylalanine or tryptophan. The gene calls are TRBV29-1 and TRBJ2-7; D is perhaps TRBD2 (7 bases). V gave up 7 bases and J gave up 6 bases, with 16 bases separating them. This CDR3 comprises 12 residues. The germline V gene has CDR1 SQVTM and CDR2 ANQGSEA. The CDR3 nucleotides read TGCAGCGCTGGGGGGGCTTCAGGCGAGCAGTACCTC. It encodes CSAGGASGEQYL.

This clonotype was recorded many times. The rearrangement uses TRBV29-1 and TRBJ2-5, with D possibly matching TRBD1 (5 bases). This CDR3 spans 13 amino acids. Germline V CDR1 and CDR2: SQVTM, ANQGSEA. V shed 4 bases and J shed 5 bases, with 14 bases lying between them. The CDR3: CSVASGFVETQYF. The DNA for the CDR3 is TGCAGCGTTGCTTCAGGGTTTGTCGAGACCCAGTACTTC.

As concerns this clonotype: In this CDR3 the conserved last residue, phenylalanine or tryptophan, is missing, so a read error is likely. The genes are TRBV20-1 and TRBJ1-5; D possibly corresponds to TRBD1 (5 bases). CDR1 is DFQATT and CDR2 is SNEGSKA in the germline V gene (reference sequence). Trimming took off 3 bases at V and 5 bases at J, with 20 bases between the two ends. CDR3 length equals 16 residues. CDR3 amino acids: CSASLREEGDYQPQHS. In DNA form, the CDR3 reads TGCAGTGCTAGCCTCAGGGAAGAGGGAGACTATCAGCCCCAGCATTCT.

This clonotype was recorded many times. The chain combines TRBV12-5 with TRBJ1-5, with unresolved D. Germline CDR1 LGHNT, CDR2 FRNRAP. The CDR3 loop spans 15 amino acids. V was shortened by 7 bases and J by 7 bases, with 20 bases between the two germline ends. The CDR3 here is CASAPLDGVRQPQHF. The CDR3 DNA follows: TGTGCTAGTGCCCCCCTCGACGGTGTGCGACAGCCCCAGCATTTT.

The table lists this clonotype with a few counts. In this CDR3 the conserved last residue, phenylalanine or tryptophan, is missing, so a read error is likely. V gene TRBV11-2 combines with J gene TRBJ2-1, with D uncertain. The germline gives CDR1 SGHAT, CDR2 FQNNGV. Trimming cost V 5 bases and J 4 bases, with 12 bases left between them. The CDR3 contains 14 residues. The CDR3 loop is CASSPRHGYNEQFL. CDR3 bases: TGTGCCAGCAGCCCCCGACACGGTTACAATGAGCAGTTCTTA.

Comments on this clonotype: Being one base from a much bigger clone, this may be a read error. The V and J genes are TRBV10-1 and TRBJ1-1; 9 nucleotides line up with TRBD1. Germline lookup yields CDR1 WNHNN and CDR2 SYGVQD (reference sequence). The CDR3 length is 14 residues. CDR3 in amino acids: CARSEGTGRTEAFF. The DNA of the CDR3 is TGCGCCAGGAGTGAGGGGACAGGGCGGACTGAAGCTTTCTTT.

The chain combines TRBV6-2 or TRBV6-3 with TRBJ2-1, with D possibly matching TRBD2 (5 bases). Germline V gene sequence: CDR1 MNHEY, CDR2 SVGEGT. This CDR3 region has 12 residues. V lost 4 bases, J lost 10 bases, and 11 bases lay in between. The CDR3 here is CASSWGVGEQFF. The CDR3 nucleotides are TGTGCCAGCAGTTGGGGAGTGGGCGAGCAGTTCTTC.

This clonotype was observed a handful of times. With a much larger clone just one base away, this may be a read error. The chain recombines TRBV29-1 with TRBJ1-4; TRBD1 aligns across 7 bases. The germline V gene encodes CDR1 SQVTM and CDR2 ANQGSEA. This CDR3 has 13 residues. The chain's CDR3 is CNVRTGAAEKLFF. The DNA of the CDR3 is TGCAACGTCCGTACAGGGGCGGCCGAAAAACTGTTTTTT.

V is TRBV5-6 and J is TRBJ1-5; 8 bases are shared with TRBD1. V was clipped by 4 bases and J by 1 base; unmatched bases: 7. The CDR3 loop spans 16 amino acids. From germline, CDR1 is SGHDT and CDR2 YYEEEE. The CDR3 DNA is TGTGCCAGCAGCGAAGGGACAGGTGGAAGCAATCAGCCCCAGCATTTT. Protein sequence: CASSEGTGGSNQPQHF.

This clonotype was seen ten or more times. The V and J genes are TRBV4-3 and TRBJ1-4; D is ambiguous. Trimming shortened V by 0 bases and J by 5 bases, and 7 bases separated the two germline ends. The CDR3 sequence is 14 residues long. The germline V gene encodes CDR1 LGHNA and CDR2 YSLEER. The CDR3 DNA reads TGCGCCAGCAGCCAAGAGTCCCAGAATGAAAAACTGTTTTTT. Its translation: CASSQESQNEKLFF.

This clonotype was seen just once. The CDR3 does not end in the conserved phenylalanine or tryptophan, so this is likely a read error. The chain uses TRBV11-1 and TRBJ2-7; tentatively, D is TRBD1 or TRBD2 (5 bases each). This CDR3 contains 15 residues. Germline lookup yields CDR1 SGHAT and CDR2 FQDESV (reference sequence). Trimming left V 3 bases short and J 3 bases short, with 15 bases between. CDR3 bases: TGTGCCAGCAGCTTCCGGACGGGAAGGGGCTACGAGCAGTACATC. The encoded protein is CASSFRTGRGYEQYI.

Comments on this clonotype: The junction departs from germline at one end; a sequencing error may be responsible. The V and J genes are TRBV12-3 or TRBV12-4 and TRBJ2-1; D gene uncertain. This CDR3 comprises 12 residues. The chain's CDR3 is CVSRNTVTEQFF. DNA of the CDR3: TGTGTCAGCAGAAACACGGTGACTGAGCAGTTCTTC.

Comments on this clonotype: One end of the junction does not line up with germline, which may come from a read error. The gene calls are TRBV12-3 or TRBV12-4 and TRBJ1-5, with 7 positions matching TRBD1. The CDR3 covers 17 residues. CDR3 region: CDSSPRSGGDSNQPQHF. CDR3 in DNA: TGTGACAGCAGTCCCCGATCAGGGGGGGATAGCAATCAGCCCCAGCATTTT.

This clonotype came up once. The chain has TRBV20-1 and TRBJ2-7; TRBD1 is a possible D gene (6 bases). Trimming removed 7 bases at V and 4 bases at J, with 23 bases between. The length of the CDR3 is 15 residues. Looked up from germline, CDR1 is DFQATT and CDR2 is SNEGSKA (reference sequence). The CDR3 is CSDSAPTGITYEQYF. CDR3 DNA: TGCAGTGATTCCGCACCGACAGGCATCACTTACGAGCAGTACTTC.

Details on this clonotype: One end of the junction does not line up with germline, which may come from a read error. This chain joins TRBV11-2 and TRBJ2-1, with 9 positions matching TRBD1. This CDR3 comprises 15 residues. Germline values: CDR1 SGHAT, CDR2 FQNNGV. The CDR3 DNA sequence: TGTGCCAGCAACTCCGCCGGGGACAGGGACAATGTGCAGTTCTTC. The encoded protein is CASNSAGDRDNVQFF.

To note about this clonotype: At one of its ends the junction is not consistent with the germline gene, which may arise from a read error. This chain links TRBV6-5 with TRBJ1-5, with 11 bases identical to TRBD1. Germline CDR1 and CDR2: MNHEY and SVGAGI. This CDR3 has 14 residues. The chain's CDR3 is CATRKGQGDQPQHF. CDR3 DNA: TGTGCCACAAGGAAGGGACAGGGGGATCAGCCTCAGCATTTT.

Only one count was recorded for this clonotype. The junction departs from germline at one end; a sequencing error may be responsible. The rearrangement uses TRBV11-1 and TRBJ1-2, with D possibly matching TRBD1 (5 bases). The CDR3 spans 13 residues. The germline V gene encodes CDR1 SGHAT and CDR2 FQDESV (reference sequence). The CDR3 protein is CTAASGGYDGYTF. DNA for the CDR3: TGTACAGCAGCTTCCGGGGGGTATGATGGCTACACTTTC. Together with reference TRBV11-1 and TRBJ1-2, the CDR3 gives the full variable domain: EAEVAQSPRYKITEKSQAVAFWCDPISGHATLYWYRQILGQGPELLVQFQDESVVDDSQLPKDRFSAERLKGVDSTLKIQPAELGDSAMYLCTAASGGYDGYTFGSGTRLTVV.

Details on this clonotype: One end of the junction varies from germline; a read error may be responsible. This chain connects TRBV29-1 to TRBJ1-4; TRBD1 is a possible D gene (5 bases). CDR1 and CDR2 (germline): SQVTM, ANQGSEA. The length of the CDR3 is 12 residues. DNA of the CDR3: TGCAGCGTTGAGAAAGGGGTTGGAAAATTGTTTTTT. Translation gives CSVEKGVGKLFF.

This clonotype occurred many times. The V and J genes are TRBV12-3 or TRBV12-4 and TRBJ1-6, with no clear D. Trimming stripped 7 bases from V and 8 bases from J, with 12 bases between. This CDR3 has 13 residues. CDR3 coding DNA: TGTGCCAGCACCTGGTGGGGAGATTCACCCCTCCACTTT. It translates to CASTWWGDSPLHF.

In its sample, this clonotype was seen once. This sequence may be a read error, since a much larger clone differs from it by one base. V is TRBV20-1 and J is TRBJ2-6; tentatively, D is TRBD1 (6 bases). Germline loops: CDR1 DFQATT, CDR2 SNEGSKA (reference sequence). Trimming stripped 1 base from V and 4 bases from J, with 17 bases between. The CDR3 length is 17 residues. CDR3 sequence: CSARAQTGLEGANVLTF. For the CDR3, the DNA is TGCAGTGCTAGAGCACAGACAGGACTGGAAGGGGCCAACGTCCTGACTTTC.

This clonotype was seen ten or more times. This chain joins TRBV12-3 or TRBV12-4 and TRBJ1-1; a possible D gene is TRBD1 (5 bases). CDR3 size: 16 residues. V was pared by 6 bases and J by 7 bases, with 24 bases between. CDR3 region: CASRLWDPRGFIEAFF. The CDR3 coding sequence is TGTGCCAGCAGACTGTGGGACCCCCGAGGGTTTATTGAAGCTTTCTTT.

At least ten counts were recorded for this clonotype. The chain uses TRBV6-6 and TRBJ2-7; the D gene is possibly TRBD2 (6 bases). V lost 5 bases, J lost 5 bases, and 16 bases lay in between. Germline-derived CDR1 and CDR2 are MNHNY and SVGAGI (reference sequence). The CDR3 has 14 amino acids. The CDR3 DNA is TGTGCCAGCAGTACCCGGTCGGGAGTCAACGAGCAGTACTTC. This codes for CASSTRSGVNEQYF.

About this clonotype itself: A read error may produce the germline difference seen at one junction end. The chain recombines TRBV12-3 or TRBV12-4 with TRBJ2-2; D is unresolved. The CDR3 totals 14 residues. This chain's CDR3 is CASTVILNTGELFF. The CDR3, as DNA: TGTGCCAGCACGGTTATCCTGAACACAGGGGAGCTGTTTTTT.

In regard to this clonotype: This may arise from a read error, as a much more abundant clone is one base away. The rearrangement links TRBV6-2 or TRBV6-3 to TRBJ2-1; the D gene is possibly TRBD2 (5 bases). This CDR3 is 12 amino acids long. Germline CDR1 reads MNHEY; CDR2 reads SVGEGT. The CDR3 region is CVTRVSYNEQFF. The CDR3, as DNA: TGTGTTACTAGGGTCTCCTACAATGAGCAGTTCTTC.